This TCR beta chain was observed in a study of read filtering for tumor transcriptome and immune sequencing. Whole-study context: By R-ISS, stages I, II and III held about 8, 15 and 7 patients. IR-seq gave about 3.5 to 10.27 million TCR reads per sample; RNA-seq gave about 80 to 1273.

Molecular barcoded adaptors covering alpha/delta and beta/gamma chains were used on approximately 400 ng RNA. TCRdb fed the reads into MiXCR, producing one record per CDR3 protein. Among around 58,000 distinct CDR3 sequences listed, approximately 15% were seen once. At the time of active disease, bone marrow was collected from every patient. This CDR3 comprises 15 residues. CDR1 and CDR2 (germline): DFQATT, SNEGSKA (reference sequence). Trimming shortened V by 7 bases and J by 4 bases, and 19 bases separated the two germline ends. This clonotype was detected many times. The sample comprised a population of CD138-negative cells sorted from bone marrow. The clonotype originates from a donor at least 40 years old with multiple myeloma. The gene calls are TRBV20-1 and TRBJ1-4; D is undetermined. CDR3 region: CSGINLLRSNEKLFF. The DNA of the CDR3 is TGCAGTGGGATCAATCTTCTACGGAGTAATGAAAAACTGTTTTTT.